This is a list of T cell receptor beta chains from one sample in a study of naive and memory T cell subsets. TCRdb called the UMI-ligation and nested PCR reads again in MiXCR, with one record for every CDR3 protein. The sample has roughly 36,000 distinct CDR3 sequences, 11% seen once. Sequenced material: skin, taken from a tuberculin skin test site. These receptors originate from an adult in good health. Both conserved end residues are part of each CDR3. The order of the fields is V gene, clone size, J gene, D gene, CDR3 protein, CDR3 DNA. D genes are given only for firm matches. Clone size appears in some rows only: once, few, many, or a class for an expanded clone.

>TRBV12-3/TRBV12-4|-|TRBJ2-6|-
CASSRYPPNSSGANVLTF
TGTGCCAGCAGTCGTTATCCCCCTAATTCCTCTGGGGCCAACGTCCTGACTTTC
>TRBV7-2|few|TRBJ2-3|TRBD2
CASGSGRATDTQYF
TGTGCCAGCGGAAGCGGGAGGGCCACAGATACGCAGTATTTT
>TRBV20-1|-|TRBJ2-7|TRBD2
CSAMSGRGYEQYF
TGCAGTGCTATGAGCGGGAGAGGCTACGAGCAGTACTTC
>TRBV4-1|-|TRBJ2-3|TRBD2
CASSQGWSGATDTQYF
TGCGCCAGCAGCCAAGGTTGGAGCGGGGCCACAGATACGCAGTATTTT
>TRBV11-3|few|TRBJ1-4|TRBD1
CASGSWDRDEKLFF
TGTGCCAGCGGCTCGTGGGACAGGGATGAAAAACTGTTTTTT
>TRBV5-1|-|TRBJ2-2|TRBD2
CASSLAPSGSNTGELFF
TGCGCCAGCAGCTTAGCCCCTAGCGGTTCGAACACCGGGGAGCTGTTTTTT
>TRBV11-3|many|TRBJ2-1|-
CASSLGEGGGEQFF
TGTGCCAGCAGCTTAGGTGAAGGGGGTGGTGAGCAGTTCTTC
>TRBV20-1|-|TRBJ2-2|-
CSASVSGATGELFF
TGCAGTGCTAGTGTCTCAGGCGCTACCGGGGAGCTGTTTTTT
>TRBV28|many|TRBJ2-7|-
CASSQELAFRSYEQYF
TGTGCCAGCAGTCAAGAACTAGCATTTCGCTCCTACGAGCAGTACTTC
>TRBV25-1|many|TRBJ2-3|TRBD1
CASILGTAPTDTQYF
TGTGCCAGCATACTTGGGACAGCGCCCACAGATACGCAGTATTTT
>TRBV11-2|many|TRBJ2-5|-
CASRSGEQETQYF
TGTGCCAGCCGTAGTGGGGAACAAGAGACCCAGTACTTC
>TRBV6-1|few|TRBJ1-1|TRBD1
CASKDRGRVNTEAFF
TGTGCCAGCAAGGACAGGGGGCGCGTGAACACTGAAGCTTTCTTT
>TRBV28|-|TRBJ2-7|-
CASSLGRARQEQYF
TGTGCCAGCAGTTTAGGAAGGGCCAGACAAGAGCAGTACTTC
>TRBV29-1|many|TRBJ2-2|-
CSVGGGGLTGELFF
TGCAGCGTTGGTGGTGGGGGGTTGACCGGGGAGCTGTTTTTT
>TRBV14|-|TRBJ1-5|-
CASSQVGGNQPQHF
TGTGCCAGCAGCCAAGTTGGGGGAAATCAGCCCCAGCATTTT
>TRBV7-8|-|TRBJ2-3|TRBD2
CASSLGGLAGNPTDTQYF
TGTGCCAGCAGCTTAGGGGGACTAGCGGGGAACCCCACAGATACGCAGTATTTT
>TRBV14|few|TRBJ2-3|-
CASSQNTGDTQYF
TGTGCCAGCAGCCAAAACACGGGGGATACGCAGTATTTT
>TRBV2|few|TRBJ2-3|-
CASRGNRGSLRTQYF
TGTGCCAGCAGAGGAAATCGGGGCTCATTGAGGACGCAGTATTTT
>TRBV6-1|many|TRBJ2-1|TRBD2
CASSGTSGRYNEQFF
TGTGCCAGCAGCGGGACTAGCGGGAGATACAATGAGCAGTTCTTC
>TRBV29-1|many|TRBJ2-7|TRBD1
CSVEARGISYEQYF
TGCAGCGTTGAAGCCAGGGGGATCTCCTACGAGCAGTACTTC
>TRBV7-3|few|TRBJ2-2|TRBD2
CASSPWTSGGATGELFF
TGTGCCAGCAGCCCGTGGACTAGCGGGGGGGCCACCGGGGAGCTGTTTTTT
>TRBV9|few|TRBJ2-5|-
CASSVGGRAETQYF
TGTGCCAGCAGCGTTGGAGGGAGAGCGGAGACCCAGTACTTC
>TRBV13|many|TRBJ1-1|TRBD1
CASRFGTDAFF
TGTGCCAGCAGATTTGGGACAGATGCTTTCTTT
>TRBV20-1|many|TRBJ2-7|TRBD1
CSVVPNRGSSYEQYF
TGCAGTGTCGTACCGAACAGGGGCAGCTCCTACGAGCAGTACTTC
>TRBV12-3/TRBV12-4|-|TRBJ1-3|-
CASSLLETIYF
TGTGCCAGCAGCCTACTTGAAACCATATATTTT
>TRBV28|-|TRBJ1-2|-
CASKVSHYGYTF
TGTGCCAGCAAAGTATCGCACTATGGCTACACCTTC
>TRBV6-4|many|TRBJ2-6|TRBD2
CASSEGGSSESGANVLTF
TGTGCCAGCAGTGAGGGCGGGAGTTCTGAGTCTGGGGCCAACGTCCTGACTTTC
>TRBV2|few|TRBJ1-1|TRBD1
CASRTGLNTEAFF
TGTGCCAGCCGGACAGGGCTGAACACTGAAGCTTTCTTT
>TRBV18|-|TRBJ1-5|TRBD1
CASSQSTGGEGQPQHF
TGTGCCAGCTCACAATCGACAGGGGGTGAAGGTCAGCCCCAGCATTTT
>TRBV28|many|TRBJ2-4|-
CASSLAKNIQYF
TGTGCCAGCAGTCTAGCCAAAAACATTCAGTACTTC
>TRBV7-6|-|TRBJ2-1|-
CASSPLRGADNEQFF
TGTGCCAGCAGCCCGCTCCGGGGGGCGGACAATGAGCAGTTCTTC
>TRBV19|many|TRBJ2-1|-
CASSIRLGPSTF
TGTGCCAGTAGTATCCGACTAGGTCCGTCAACCTTC
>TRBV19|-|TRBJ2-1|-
CASNPSAQGLYNEQFF
TGTGCCAGTAATCCCTCCGCGCAGGGTCTATACAATGAGCAGTTCTTC
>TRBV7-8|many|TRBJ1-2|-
CASSLFDSEGDGYTF
TGTGCCAGCAGCTTGTTTGACAGTGAGGGGGATGGCTACACCTTC